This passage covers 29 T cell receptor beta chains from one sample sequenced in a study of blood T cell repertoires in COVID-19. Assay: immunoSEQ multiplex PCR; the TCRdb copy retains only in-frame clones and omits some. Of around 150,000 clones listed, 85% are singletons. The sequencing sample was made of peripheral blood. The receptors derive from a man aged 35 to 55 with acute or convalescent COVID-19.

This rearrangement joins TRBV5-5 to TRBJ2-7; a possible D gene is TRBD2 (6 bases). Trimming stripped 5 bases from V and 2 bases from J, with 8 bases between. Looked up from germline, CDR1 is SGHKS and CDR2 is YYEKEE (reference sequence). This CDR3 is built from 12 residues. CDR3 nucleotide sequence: TGTGCCAGCAGTACGGGGGCCTACGAGCAGTACTTC. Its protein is CASSTGAYEQYF.

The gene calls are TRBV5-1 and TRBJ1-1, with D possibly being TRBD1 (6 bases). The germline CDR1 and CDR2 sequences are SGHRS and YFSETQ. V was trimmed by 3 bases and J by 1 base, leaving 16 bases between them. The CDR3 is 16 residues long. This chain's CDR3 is CASSSWDTETNTEAFF. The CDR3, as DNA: TGCGCCAGCAGCTCTTGGGACACCGAGACGAACACTGAAGCTTTCTTT.

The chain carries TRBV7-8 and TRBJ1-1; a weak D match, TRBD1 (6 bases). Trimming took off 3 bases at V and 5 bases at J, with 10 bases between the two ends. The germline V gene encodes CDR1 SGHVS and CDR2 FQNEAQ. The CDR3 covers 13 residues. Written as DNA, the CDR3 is TGTGCCAGCAGCTTTACAGGGAAGACTGAAGCTTTCTTT. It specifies CASSFTGKTEAFF.

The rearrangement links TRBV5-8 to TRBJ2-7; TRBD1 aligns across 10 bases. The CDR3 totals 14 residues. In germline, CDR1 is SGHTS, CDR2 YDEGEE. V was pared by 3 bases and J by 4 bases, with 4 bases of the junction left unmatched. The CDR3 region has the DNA TGTGCCAGCAGCTCCCGGGACAGGGGTTACGAGCAGTACTTC. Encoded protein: CASSSRDRGYEQYF.

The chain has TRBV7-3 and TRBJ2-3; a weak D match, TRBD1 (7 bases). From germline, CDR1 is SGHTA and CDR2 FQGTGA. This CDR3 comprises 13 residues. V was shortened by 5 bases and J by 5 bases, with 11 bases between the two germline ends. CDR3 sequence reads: CASSRQGGDTQYF. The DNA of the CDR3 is TGTGCCAGCAGCCGACAGGGAGGAGATACGCAGTATTTT. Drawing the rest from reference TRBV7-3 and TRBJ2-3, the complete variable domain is GAGVSQTPSNKVTEKGKYVELRCDPISGHTALYWYRQSLGQGPEFLIYFQGTGAADDSGLPNDRFFAVRPEGSVSTLKIQRTERGDSAVYLCASSRQGGDTQYFGPGTRLTVL.

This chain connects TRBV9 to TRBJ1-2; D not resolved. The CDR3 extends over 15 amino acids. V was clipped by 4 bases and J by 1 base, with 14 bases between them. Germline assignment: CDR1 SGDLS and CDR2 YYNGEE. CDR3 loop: CASSPRISINYGYTF. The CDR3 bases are TGTGCCAGCAGCCCGCGTATCTCGATTAACTATGGCTACACCTTC.

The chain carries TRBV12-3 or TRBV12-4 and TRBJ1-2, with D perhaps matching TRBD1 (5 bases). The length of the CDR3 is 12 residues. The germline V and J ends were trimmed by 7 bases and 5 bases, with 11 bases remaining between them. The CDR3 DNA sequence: TGTGCCAGCACCATCGGGGGGTATGGCTACACCTTC. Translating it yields CASTIGGYGYTF.

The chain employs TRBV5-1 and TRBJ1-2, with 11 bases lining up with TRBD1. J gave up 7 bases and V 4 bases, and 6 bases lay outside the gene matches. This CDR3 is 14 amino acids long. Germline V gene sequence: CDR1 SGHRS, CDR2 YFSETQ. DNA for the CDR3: TGCGCCAGCAGCGTGGACAGGGGGCTTTCTGGCTACACCTTC. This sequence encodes CASSVDRGLSGYTF.

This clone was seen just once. For the CDR3, the DNA is TGTGCCTGGAGTGTAGGGGACTCTGGAAACACCATATATTTT. This gives the protein CAWSVGDSGNTIYF. The V and J genes are TRBV30 and TRBJ1-3, with D possibly TRBD1 on 5 matching bases. CDR1 is GTSNPN and CDR2 is SVGIG in the germline V gene (reference sequence). The CDR3 totals 14 residues. V was pared by 0 bases and J by 0 bases, with 6 bases between.

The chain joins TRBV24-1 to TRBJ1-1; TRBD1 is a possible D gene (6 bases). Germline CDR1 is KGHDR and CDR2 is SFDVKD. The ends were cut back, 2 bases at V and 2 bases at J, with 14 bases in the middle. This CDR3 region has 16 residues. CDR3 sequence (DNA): TGTGCCACCAGTGATTCAAAACAGGGATATAACACTGAAGCTTTCTTT. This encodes CATSDSKQGYNTEAFF.

The DNA for the CDR3 is TGTGCCAGCAGCGTAGAAGGAGCCCAAGAGACCCAGTACTTC. Translating gives CASSVEGAQETQYF. The rearrangement joins TRBV9 to TRBJ2-5; D unclear. Germline V lookup: CDR1 SGDLS, CDR2 YYNGEE. Trimming stripped 0 bases from V and 1 base from J, with 7 bases between. The CDR3 is made up of 14 amino acids.

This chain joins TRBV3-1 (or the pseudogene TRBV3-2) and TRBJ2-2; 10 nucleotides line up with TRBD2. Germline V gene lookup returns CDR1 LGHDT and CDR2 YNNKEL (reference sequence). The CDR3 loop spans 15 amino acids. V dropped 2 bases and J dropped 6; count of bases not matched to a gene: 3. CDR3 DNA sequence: TGTGCCAGCAGCCAAAGGAGCGGGGGGGCCGGGGAGCTGTTTTTT. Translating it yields CASSQRSGGAGELFF.

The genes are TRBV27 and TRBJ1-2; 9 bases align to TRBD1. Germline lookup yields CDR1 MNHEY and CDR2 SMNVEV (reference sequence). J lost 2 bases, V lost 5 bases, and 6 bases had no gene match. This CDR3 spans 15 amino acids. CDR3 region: CASSATGGLNYGYTF. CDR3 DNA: TGTGCCAGCAGTGCCACAGGGGGCCTGAACTATGGCTACACCTTC.

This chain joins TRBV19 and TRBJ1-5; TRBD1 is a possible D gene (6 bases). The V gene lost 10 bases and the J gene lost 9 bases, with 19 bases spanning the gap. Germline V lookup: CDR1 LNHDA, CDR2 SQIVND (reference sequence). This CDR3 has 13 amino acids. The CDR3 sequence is CATSGARGGPQHF. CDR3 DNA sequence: TGTGCCACCTCAGGGGCCCGCGGGGGGCCCCAGCATTTT.

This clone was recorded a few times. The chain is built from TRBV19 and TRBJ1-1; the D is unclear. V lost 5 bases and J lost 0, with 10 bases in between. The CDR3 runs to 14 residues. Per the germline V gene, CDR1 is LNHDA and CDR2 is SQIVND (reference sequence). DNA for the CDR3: TGTGCCAGTAGTCCCTCGGGGATGAACACTGAAGCTTTCTTT. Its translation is CASSPSGMNTEAFF.

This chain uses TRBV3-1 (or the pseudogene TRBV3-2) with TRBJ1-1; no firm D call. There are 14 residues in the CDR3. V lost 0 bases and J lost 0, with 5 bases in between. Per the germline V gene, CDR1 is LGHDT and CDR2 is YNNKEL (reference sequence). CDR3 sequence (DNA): TGTGCCAGCAGCCAAGAACTAATGAACACTGAAGCTTTCTTT. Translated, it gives CASSQELMNTEAFF.

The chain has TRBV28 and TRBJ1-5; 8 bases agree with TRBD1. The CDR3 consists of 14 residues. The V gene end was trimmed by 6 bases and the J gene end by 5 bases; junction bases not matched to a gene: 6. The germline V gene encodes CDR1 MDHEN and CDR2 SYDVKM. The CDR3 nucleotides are TGTGCCAGCAGACAGGGGGGAGAAGATCAGCCCCAGCATTTT. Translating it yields CASRQGGEDQPQHF.

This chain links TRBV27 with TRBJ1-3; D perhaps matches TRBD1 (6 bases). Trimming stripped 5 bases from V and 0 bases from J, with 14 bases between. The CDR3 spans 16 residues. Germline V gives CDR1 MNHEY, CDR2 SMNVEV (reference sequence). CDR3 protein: CASSPNQGSSGNTIYF. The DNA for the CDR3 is TGTGCCAGCAGTCCTAATCAGGGGAGCTCTGGAAACACCATATATTTT.

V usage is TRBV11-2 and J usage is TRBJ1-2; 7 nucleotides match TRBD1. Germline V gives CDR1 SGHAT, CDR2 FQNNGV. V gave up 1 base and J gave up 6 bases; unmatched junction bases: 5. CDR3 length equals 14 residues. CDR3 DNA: TGTGCCAGCAGCTTAGTGCAGGGGGTAGATGGCTACACCTTC. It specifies CASSLVQGVDGYTF.

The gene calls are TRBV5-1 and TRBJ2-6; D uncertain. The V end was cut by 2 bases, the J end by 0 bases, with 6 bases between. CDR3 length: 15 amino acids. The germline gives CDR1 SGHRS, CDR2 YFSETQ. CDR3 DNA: TGCGCCAGCAGCTTAACGAGCTCTGGGGCCAACGTCCTGACTTTC. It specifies CASSLTSSGANVLTF.

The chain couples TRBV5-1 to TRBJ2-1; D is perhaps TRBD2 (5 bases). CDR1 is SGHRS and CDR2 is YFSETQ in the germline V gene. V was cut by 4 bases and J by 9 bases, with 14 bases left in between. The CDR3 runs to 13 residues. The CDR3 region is CASSPDTAGEQFF. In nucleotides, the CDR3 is TGCGCCAGCAGCCCTGACACGGCGGGTGAGCAGTTCTTC.

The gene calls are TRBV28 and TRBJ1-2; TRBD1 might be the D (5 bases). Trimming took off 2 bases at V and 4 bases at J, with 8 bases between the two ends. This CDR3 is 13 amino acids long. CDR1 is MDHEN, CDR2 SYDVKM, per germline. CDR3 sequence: CASSLGGGYGYTF. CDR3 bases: TGTGCCAGCAGTTTAGGGGGAGGCTATGGCTACACCTTC.

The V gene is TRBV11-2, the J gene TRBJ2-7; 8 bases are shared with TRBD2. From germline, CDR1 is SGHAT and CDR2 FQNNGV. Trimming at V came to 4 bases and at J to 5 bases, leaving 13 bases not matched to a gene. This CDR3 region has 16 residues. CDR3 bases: TGTGCCAGCAGCTATTCGCGGGGGGAAGGTCGAGACGAGCAGTACTTC. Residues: CASSYSRGEGRDEQYF.

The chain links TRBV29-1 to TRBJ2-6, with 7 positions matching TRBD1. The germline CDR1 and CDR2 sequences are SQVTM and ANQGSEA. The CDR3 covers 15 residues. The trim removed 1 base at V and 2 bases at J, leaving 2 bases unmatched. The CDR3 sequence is CSVEGQGAGANVLTF. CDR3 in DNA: TGCAGCGTTGAAGGGCAGGGGGCTGGGGCCAACGTCCTGACTTTC.

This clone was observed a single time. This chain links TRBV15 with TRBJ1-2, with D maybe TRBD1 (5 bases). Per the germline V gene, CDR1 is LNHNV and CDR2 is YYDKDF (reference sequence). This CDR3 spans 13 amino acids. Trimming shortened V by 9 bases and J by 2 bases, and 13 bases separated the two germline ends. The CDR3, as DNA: TGTGCCACGCGGGACGGAGGCAACTATGGCTACACCTTC. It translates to CATRDGGNYGYTF.

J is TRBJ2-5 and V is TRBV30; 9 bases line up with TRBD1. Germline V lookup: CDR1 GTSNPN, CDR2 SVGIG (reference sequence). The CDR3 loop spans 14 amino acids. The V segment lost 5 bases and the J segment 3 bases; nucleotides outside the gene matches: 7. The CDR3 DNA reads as TGTGCCTGGGAACAGGGGACAGGGAAAGAGACCCAGTACTTC. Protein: CAWEQGTGKETQYF.

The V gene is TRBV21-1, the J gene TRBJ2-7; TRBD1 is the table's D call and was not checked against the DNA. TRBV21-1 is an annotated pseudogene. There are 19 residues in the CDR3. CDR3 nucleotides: TGTGCCAGCATCTCACAGGGATTCGAGCGAAGCCCCGTGGAGGACGAGCAGTACTTC. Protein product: CASISQGFERSPVEDEQYF.

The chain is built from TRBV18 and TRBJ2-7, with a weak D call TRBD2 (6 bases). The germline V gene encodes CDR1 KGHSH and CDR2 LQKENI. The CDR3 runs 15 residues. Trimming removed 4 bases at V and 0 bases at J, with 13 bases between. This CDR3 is CASSLTEGSSYEQYF. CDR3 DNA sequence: TGTGCCAGCTCACTAACGGAGGGCAGCTCCTACGAGCAGTACTTC.

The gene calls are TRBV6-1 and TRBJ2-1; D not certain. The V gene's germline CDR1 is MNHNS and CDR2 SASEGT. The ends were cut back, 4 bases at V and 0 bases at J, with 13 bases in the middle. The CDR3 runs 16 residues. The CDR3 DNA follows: TGTGCCAGCAGTGCCTCCCTTAAGAGCTCCTACAATGAGCAGTTCTTC. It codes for CASSASLKSSYNEQFF.